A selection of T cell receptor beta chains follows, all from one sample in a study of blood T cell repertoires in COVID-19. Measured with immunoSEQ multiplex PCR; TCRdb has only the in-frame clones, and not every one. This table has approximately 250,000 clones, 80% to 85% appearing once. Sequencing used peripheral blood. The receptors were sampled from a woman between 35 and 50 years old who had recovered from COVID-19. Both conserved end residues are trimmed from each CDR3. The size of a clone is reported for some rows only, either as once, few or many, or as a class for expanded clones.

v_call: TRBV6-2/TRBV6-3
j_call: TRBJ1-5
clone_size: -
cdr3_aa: ASSSRGESNQPQH

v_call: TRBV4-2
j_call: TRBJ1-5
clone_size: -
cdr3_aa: ASSQKSGEAGSSNQPQH

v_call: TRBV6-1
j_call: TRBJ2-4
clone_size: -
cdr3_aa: ASSEDRLGAKNIQY

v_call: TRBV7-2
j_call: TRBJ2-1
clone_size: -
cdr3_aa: ASSLVRGGNNEQF

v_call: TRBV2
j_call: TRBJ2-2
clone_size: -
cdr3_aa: ASRPGLADANTGELF

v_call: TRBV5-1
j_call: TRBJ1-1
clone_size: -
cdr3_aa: ASSASGLSNTEAF

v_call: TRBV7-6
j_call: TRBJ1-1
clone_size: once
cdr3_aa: ASSLAVGGTNTEAF

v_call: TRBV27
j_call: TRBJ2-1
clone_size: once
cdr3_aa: ASSFPGNEQF

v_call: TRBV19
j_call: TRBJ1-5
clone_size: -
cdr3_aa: ASTPWDRASNQPQH

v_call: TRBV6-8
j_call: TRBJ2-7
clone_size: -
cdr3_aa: ASKHAGTDNYEQY

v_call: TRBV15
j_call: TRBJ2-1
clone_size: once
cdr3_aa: ATSSQAGGSSYNEQF

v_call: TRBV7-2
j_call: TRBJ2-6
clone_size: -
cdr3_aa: ASSFRVVGRSGANVLT

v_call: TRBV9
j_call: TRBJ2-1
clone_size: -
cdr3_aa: ASSARQVVSYNEQF

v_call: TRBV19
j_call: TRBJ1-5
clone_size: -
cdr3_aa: ASSISEVKQPQH

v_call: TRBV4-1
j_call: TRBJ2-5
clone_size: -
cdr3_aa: ASSQEGTGKETQY

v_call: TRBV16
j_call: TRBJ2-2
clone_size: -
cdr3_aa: ASSQQDTGELF

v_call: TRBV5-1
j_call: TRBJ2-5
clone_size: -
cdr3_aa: ASSENSGTEAETQY